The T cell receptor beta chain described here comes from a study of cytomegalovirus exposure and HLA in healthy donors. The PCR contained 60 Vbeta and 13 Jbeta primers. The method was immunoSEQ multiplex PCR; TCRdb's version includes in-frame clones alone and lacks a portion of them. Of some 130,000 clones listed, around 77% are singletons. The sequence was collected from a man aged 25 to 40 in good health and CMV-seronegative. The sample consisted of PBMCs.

This chain's CDR3 is CASSERPGDRDTQYF. The CDR3 DNA sequence: TGTGCCAGCAGTGAAAGGCCAGGGGATAGAGATACGCAGTATTTT. The chain is built from TRBV2 and TRBJ2-3; weak D call: TRBD1 (6 bases). The V end was cut by 2 bases, the J end by 5 bases, with 14 bases between. Germline V gives CDR1 SNHLY, CDR2 FYNNEI. The CDR3 runs to 15 residues.